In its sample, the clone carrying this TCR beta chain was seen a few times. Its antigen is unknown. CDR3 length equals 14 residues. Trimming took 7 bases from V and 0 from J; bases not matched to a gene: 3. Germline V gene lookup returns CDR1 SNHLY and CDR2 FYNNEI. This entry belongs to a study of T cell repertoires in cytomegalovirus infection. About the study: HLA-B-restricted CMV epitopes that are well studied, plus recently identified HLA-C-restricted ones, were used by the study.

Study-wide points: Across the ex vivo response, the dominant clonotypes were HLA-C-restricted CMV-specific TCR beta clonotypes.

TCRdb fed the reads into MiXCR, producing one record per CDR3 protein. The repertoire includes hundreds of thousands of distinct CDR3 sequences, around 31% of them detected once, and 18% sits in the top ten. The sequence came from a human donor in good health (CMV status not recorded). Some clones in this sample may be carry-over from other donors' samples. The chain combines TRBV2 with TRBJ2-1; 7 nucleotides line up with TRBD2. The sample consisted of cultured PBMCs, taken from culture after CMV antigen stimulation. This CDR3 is CASTGGSSYNEQFF. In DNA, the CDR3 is TGTGCCAGCACCGGGGGGAGCTCCTACAATGAGCAGTTCTTC.